Each of the 12 T cell receptor beta chains below was sequenced from the same sample in a study of T cells in Graves' hyperthyroidism and ophthalmopathy. RNA transcripts yielded amplified TCR beta CDR3 regions. The HTBI primer set was used in a first-round RT-PCR of the TCR CDR3. A single record per CDR3 protein comes from TCRdb applying MiXCR to the multiplex PCR reads. The sample includes roughly 650,000 distinct CDR3 sequences, about 16% of them seen just once. The sample taken for sequencing was blood. Source of these receptors: a woman aged 40 to 50 with Graves' ophthalmopathy.

This clonotype was observed many times. V usage is TRBV5-1 and J usage is TRBJ2-3; TRBD2 aligns across 9 bases. V was pared by 6 bases and J by 6 bases, with 8 bases of the junction left unmatched. The CDR3 runs 14 residues. Germline CDR1 SGHRS, CDR2 YFSETQ. The CDR3 region has the DNA TGCGCCAGCATGAAAGCGGGAGGTTTGGATACGCAGTATTTT. As protein: CASMKAGGLDTQYF.

In its sample, this clonotype was seen many times. V usage is TRBV28 and J usage is TRBJ1-1; 7 bases are shared with TRBD1. The CDR3 covers 14 residues. The V gene's germline CDR1 is MDHEN and CDR2 SYDVKM. The V gene end was trimmed by 4 bases and the J gene end by 1 base; junction bases not matched to a gene: 3. DNA for the CDR3: TGTGCCAGCAGTTGGAACAGGGGGAACACTGAAGCTTTCTTT. As protein: CASSWNRGNTEAFF.

This clonotype has a count of ten or more. The rearrangement links TRBV24-1 to TRBJ2-4; tentative D call: TRBD2 (5 bases). V lost 3 bases to trimming and J lost 1 base, with 9 bases between them. The CDR3 consists of 15 residues. CDR1 is KGHDR, CDR2 SFDVKD, per germline. In nucleotides, the CDR3 is TGTGCCACCAGTGATGCAACGGGGGCCAAAAACATTCAGTACTTC. The encoded protein is CATSDATGAKNIQYF.

This clonotype has ten or more counts. The chain is built from TRBV7-2 and TRBJ1-1, with 9 bases lining up with TRBD1. The V and J ends lost 1 base and 8 bases, in that order; junction bases with no gene match: 2. Germline-derived CDR1 and CDR2 are SGHTA and FQGNSA. The CDR3 spans 13 residues. DNA of the CDR3: TGTGCCAGCAGCTTAGTGGGACAGGGAGAAGCTTTCTTT. Amino acid sequence: CASSLVGQGEAFF.

The chain employs TRBV20-1 and TRBJ1-2; D remains unclear. This CDR3 contains 12 residues. Trimming cost V 5 bases and J 0 bases, with 7 bases left between them. CDR1 is DFQATT, CDR2 SNEGSKA, per germline (reference sequence). CDR3: CSAQSPNYGYTF. The CDR3 DNA is TGCAGTGCTCAGAGTCCTAACTATGGCTACACCTTC.

This clonotype was detected only once. For the CDR3, the DNA is TGTGCCAGCAGTCCCGGGACAGGGTCTGGGGACGAGCAGTACTTC. As protein: CASSPGTGSGDEQYF. The chain carries TRBV6-2 or TRBV6-3 and TRBJ2-7, with TRBD1 matching over 9 bases. Germline CDR1 reads MNHEY; CDR2 reads SVGEGT. The V gene end was trimmed by 5 bases and the J gene end by 5 bases; junction bases not matched to a gene: 10. The CDR3 contains 15 residues.

This clonotype was observed a few times. This chain links TRBV19 with TRBJ1-1; D ambiguous. Looked up from germline, CDR1 is LNHDA and CDR2 is SQIVND (reference sequence). This CDR3 comprises 12 residues. The V end was cut by 7 bases, the J end by 2 bases, with 8 bases between. CDR3 DNA sequence: TGTGCCAGTACCCCGGCCAACACTGAAGCTTTCTTT. Encoded protein: CASTPANTEAFF. The whole variable domain, filled in from reference TRBV19 and TRBJ1-1, reads DGGITQSPKYLFRKEGQNVTLSCEQNLNHDAMYWYRQDPGQGLRLIYYSQIVNDFQKGDIAEGYSVSREKKESFPLTVTSAQKNPTAFYLCASTPANTEAFFGQGTRLTVV.

The V and J genes are TRBV7-3 and TRBJ2-1, with D possibly matching TRBD2 (5 bases). V was pared by 1 base and J by 6 bases, with 10 bases between. The CDR3 totals 14 residues. The germline V gene encodes CDR1 SGHTA and CDR2 FQGTGA. The CDR3 is CASSLIASTNEQFF. CDR3 sequence (DNA): TGTGCCAGCAGCTTAATTGCTAGCACCAATGAGCAGTTCTTC.

This clonotype was counted a few times. The rearrangement joins TRBV20-1 to TRBJ2-5; 11 nucleotides agree with TRBD1. This CDR3 is built from 16 residues. The junction had 10 bases not matched to a gene; V was cut back by 6 bases and J by 1 base. Germline CDR1 and CDR2: DFQATT and SNEGSKA (reference sequence). CDR3 sequence: CSARDRGSALQETQYF. The CDR3 bases are TGCAGTGCAAGGGACAGGGGGTCGGCCCTCCAAGAGACCCAGTACTTC.

Only a few counts were recorded for this clonotype. The genes are TRBV7-2 and TRBJ2-7, with D maybe TRBD2 (5 bases). CDR1 is SGHTA, CDR2 FQGNSA, per germline. This CDR3 has 15 residues. With 1 base removed from V and 0 bases from J, the gap between germline ends came to 10 bases. The CDR3 DNA sequence: TGTGCCAGCAGCTTAGGGGGAGTACCCTCCTACGAGCAGTACTTC. This sequence encodes CASSLGGVPSYEQYF.

This clonotype was seen a few times. This chain links TRBV19 with TRBJ1-5; the match to TRBD1 covers 11 bases. V shed 6 bases and J 4 bases; nucleotides not matched to a gene: 5. Germline loops: CDR1 LNHDA, CDR2 SQIVND (reference sequence). This CDR3 has 15 amino acids. The CDR3 bases are TGTGCCAGTAGCTCGGACAGGGGGCCAAATCAGCCCCAGCATTTT. Its translation is CASSSDRGPNQPQHF.

The J gene is TRBJ1-4, the V gene TRBV20-1, with D possibly matching TRBD1 (6 bases). The V gene lost 2 bases and the J gene lost 7 bases, with 14 bases spanning the gap. Per germline, CDR1 DFQATT and CDR2 SNEGSKA (reference sequence). The CDR3 has 14 amino acids. CDR3 nucleotides: TGCAGTGCTAGAATGGGGGGCGGCTCTGAAAAACTGTTTTTT. Translation: CSARMGGGSEKLFF.